The 26 T cell receptor beta chains below come from one sample, sequenced in a study of cytomegalovirus exposure and HLA in healthy donors. Use of 60 Vbeta and 13 Jbeta primers characterized the PCR. Here immunoSEQ multiplex PCR was the method, and the copy in TCRdb shows in-frame clones only, minus some. The sample contains 150,000 to 200,000 clones, roughly 79% of which appear only once. Sequencing was done on a sample of PBMCs. All receptors derive from a man aged 30 to 45 in good health and CMV-seronegative.

J is TRBJ2-3 and V is TRBV9; no definite D call. This CDR3 has 16 amino acids. V was clipped by 3 bases and J by 0 bases, with 14 bases between them. CDR1 is SGDLS, CDR2 YYNGEE, per germline. The chain's CDR3 is CASSAQAYSSTDTQYF. CDR3 nucleotide sequence: TGTGCCAGCAGCGCTCAAGCGTATTCTAGCACAGATACGCAGTATTTT.

CDR3 bases: TGTGCCAGCAGTTACAAAGCGGGGACTAGCACAGATACGCAGTATTTT. Translated: CASSYKAGTSTDTQYF. The gene calls are TRBV6-5 and TRBJ2-3; 7 bases match TRBD2. Unmatched junction bases numbered 5, after V lost 2 bases and J lost 0 bases. The CDR3 sequence is 16 residues long. CDR1 is MNHEY, CDR2 SVGAGI, per germline.

The CDR3 region is CASSPTDTQYF. CDR3 coding DNA: TGTGCCAGCAGCCCGACAGATACGCAGTATTTT. V usage is TRBV6-6 and J usage is TRBJ2-3; no firm D call. Trimming cost V 6 bases and J 3 bases, with 4 bases left between them. Germline CDR1 and CDR2: MNHNY and SVGAGI (reference sequence). The CDR3 is made up of 11 amino acids.

The CDR3 DNA follows: TGTGCCAGCAGTGACATGCTAGCGGGCTCCTACGAGCAGTACTTC. Its protein is CASSDMLAGSYEQYF. The chain links TRBV2 to TRBJ2-7; TRBD2 aligns across 8 bases. V lost 3 bases, J lost 0 bases, and 4 bases stayed unmatched. The CDR3 spans 15 residues. CDR1 and CDR2 from the germline V gene are SNHLY and FYNNEI. The entire variable domain, with the rest obtained from reference TRBV2 and TRBJ2-7, is as follows: EPEVTQTPSHQVTQMGQEVILRCVPISNHLYFYWYRQILGQKVEFLVSFYNNEISEKSEIFDDQFSVERPDGSNFTLKIRSTKLEDSAMYFCASSDMLAGSYEQYFGPGTRLTVT.

This chain links TRBV29-1 with TRBJ2-3, with 7 bases fitting TRBD1. This CDR3 comprises 14 residues. From germline, CDR1 is SQVTM and CDR2 ANQGSEA. CDR3 DNA: TGCAGTATAGATGAGGGGGCCTTCACAGATACGCAGTATTTT. It encodes CSIDEGAFTDTQYF.

The gene calls are TRBV6-5 and TRBJ2-7; D unclear. The CDR3 is 13 amino acids. V lost 2 bases to trimming and J lost 4 bases, with 9 bases between them. CDR1 MNHEY and CDR2 SVGAGI come from the germline V gene. The CDR3 is CASSYEIHYEQYF. The CDR3 DNA follows: TGTGCCAGCAGTTACGAGATCCATTACGAGCAGTACTTC.

The V call is TRBV5-6, the J call TRBJ2-5; possibly TRBD2 for D (6 bases). CDR1 is SGHDT, CDR2 YYEEEE, per germline. The CDR3 length is 15 residues. V was shortened by 0 bases and J by 5 bases, with 14 bases between the two germline ends. CDR3 protein: CASSLGGLRRETQYF. DNA of the CDR3: TGTGCCAGCAGCTTGGGGGGACTGAGACGGGAGACCCAGTACTTC.

This clone was seen once. The chain links TRBV6-5 to TRBJ1-3; tentative D call: TRBD1 (6 bases). There are 15 residues in the CDR3. Germline CDR1 and CDR2: MNHEY and SVGAGI. Trimming cost V 4 bases and J 4 bases, with 14 bases left between them. The CDR3 reads CASSSGDTRGNTIYF. The CDR3 DNA reads as TGTGCCAGCAGTTCAGGGGACACGAGAGGAAACACCATATATTTT.

This chain uses TRBV11-2 with TRBJ2-7; 9 bases line up with TRBD1. V lost 5 bases, J lost 1 base, and 12 bases stayed unmatched. The CDR3 is made up of 17 amino acids. Germline V gene sequence: CDR1 SGHAT, CDR2 FQNNGV. DNA of the CDR3: TGTGCCAGCAGCCCAGGCGGGTCGACAGGGGGATCCTACGAGCAGTACTTC. Translated, it gives CASSPGGSTGGSYEQYF.

This clone turned up a few times. V and J are TRBV4-3 and TRBJ2-7; D gene unclear. The CDR3 has 15 amino acids. Germline V gene data show CDR1 as LGHNA and CDR2 as YSLEER. Trimming left V 1 base short and J 0 bases short, with 10 bases between. The CDR3 DNA reads TGCGCCAGCAGCCAAGTGGCAGAATACTCCTACGAGCAGTACTTC. Amino acids: CASSQVAEYSYEQYF.

The rearrangement joins TRBV29-1 to TRBJ1-1; a possible D gene is TRBD1 (5 bases). V was cut by 8 bases and J by 4 bases, with 14 bases left in between. The V gene's germline CDR1 is SQVTM and CDR2 ANQGSEA. The CDR3 runs 12 residues. CDR3 DNA sequence: TGCAGCCTTGCGGGGGGAGCCACTGAAGCTTTCTTT. Residues: CSLAGGATEAFF.

In its sample, this clone was seen a few times. The chain is built from TRBV27 and TRBJ2-7; TRBD1 might be the D (5 bases). Germline CDR1 and CDR2: MNHEY and SMNVEV (reference sequence). This CDR3 is 17 amino acids long. V was shortened by 3 bases and J by 4 bases, with 22 bases between the two germline ends. The CDR3 is CASSFAPNGQGDYEQYF. The CDR3 region has the DNA TGTGCCAGCAGTTTCGCTCCCAATGGGCAAGGGGATTACGAGCAGTACTTC.

The CDR3 here is CASSIQGGDYEQYF. CDR3 bases: TGTGCCAGCAGTATCCAGGGCGGTGACTACGAGCAGTACTTC. This sequence joins TRBV27 and TRBJ2-7; D may be TRBD1 (5 bases). Between the trimmed V and J ends, which lost 5 bases and 3 bases, there was a span of 14 bases. The V gene's germline CDR1 is MNHEY and CDR2 SMNVEV (reference sequence). The CDR3 length is 14 residues.

The chain links TRBV6-5 to TRBJ1-5; TRBD1 agrees at 7 bases. The CDR3 loop spans 16 amino acids. Germline V CDR1 and CDR2: MNHEY, SVGAGI. V dropped 3 bases and J dropped 6; count of bases not matched to a gene: 11. The CDR3 spells CASSYSGTNRGQPQHF. CDR3 coding DNA: TGTGCCAGCAGTTATTCCGGGACAAACAGGGGTCAGCCCCAGCATTTT.

This chain connects TRBV7-9 to TRBJ2-1; 11 bases line up with TRBD1. The V segment lost 5 bases and the J segment 8 bases; nucleotides outside the gene matches: 8. This CDR3 has 15 residues. CDR1 is SEHNR, CDR2 FQNEAQ, per germline (reference sequence). The DNA of the CDR3 is TGTGCCAGCAGCCCTCGGACAGGGGGCGCGGATGAGCAGTTCTTC. This gives the protein CASSPRTGGADEQFF. Full variable domain (rest looked up from reference TRBV7-9 and TRBJ2-1): DTGVSQNPRHKITKRGQNVTFRCDPISEHNRLYWYRQTLGQGPEFLTYFQNEAQLEKSRLLSDRFSAERPKGSFSTLEIQRTEQGDSAMYLCASSPRTGGADEQFFGPGTRLTVL.

This clone was picked up a small number of times. The chain combines TRBV30 with TRBJ1-4; D might be TRBD1 (5 bases). CDR1 is GTSNPN and CDR2 is SVGIG in the germline V gene (reference sequence). The CDR3 totals 17 residues. V lost 0 bases to trimming and J lost 0 bases, with 14 bases between them. The CDR3 DNA reads as TGTGCCTGGAGTGTCGGCAGGGTTCAGTCAACTAATGAAAAACTGTTTTTT. Translated: CAWSVGRVQSTNEKLFF.

The V gene is TRBV15, the J gene TRBJ1-1; possible D gene TRBD1, 6 bases. V shed 1 base and J shed 6 bases, with 15 bases lying between them. CDR1 is LNHNV and CDR2 is YYDKDF in the germline V gene (reference sequence). This CDR3 spans 15 amino acids. As DNA, the CDR3 is TGTGCCACCAGCAGAGGGGGCAGGGGAAGGTCTGAAGCTTTCTTT. It encodes CATSRGGRGRSEAFF.

The rearrangement uses TRBV7-6 and TRBJ2-2; TRBD2 might be the D (5 bases). CDR1 SGHVS and CDR2 FNYEAQ come from the germline V gene. The length of the CDR3 is 15 residues. Trimming pared 4 bases from V and 6 bases from J, leaving 15 bases between. CDR3 amino acids: CASSSPPRVAGELFF. DNA of the CDR3: TGTGCCAGCAGCTCCCCCCCGAGGGTTGCCGGGGAGCTGTTTTTT.

The gene calls are TRBV5-1 and TRBJ2-7; 9 nucleotides match TRBD2. The CDR3 totals 16 residues. The V gene end was trimmed by 2 bases and the J gene end by 7 bases; junction bases not matched to a gene: 13. CDR1 SGHRS and CDR2 YFSETQ come from the germline V gene. Here the CDR3 reads CASSLLSGSPAEEQYF. The CDR3 DNA sequence: TGCGCCAGCAGCTTACTTAGCGGGAGCCCAGCGGAGGAGCAGTACTTC.

This chain uses TRBV28 with TRBJ1-2, with 7 bases identical to TRBD1. Per the germline V gene, CDR1 is MDHEN and CDR2 is SYDVKM. The CDR3 sequence is 16 residues long. V was pared by 2 bases and J by 3 bases, with 9 bases of the junction left unmatched. The CDR3 nucleotides are TGTGCCAGCAGTTTACTGTTGCGGGACAGATACTATGGCTACACCTTC. Amino acids: CASSLLLRDRYYGYTF.

This clone has a handful of counts. At one end the junction does not follow the germline gene, possibly because of a read error. The chain employs TRBV7-9 and TRBJ1-4, with a possible D match to TRBD1 (5 bases). Germline V CDR1 and CDR2: SEHNR, FQNEAQ (reference sequence). This CDR3 region has 18 residues. CDR3 nucleotide sequence: TGTTCCAGCAGCCTAAACCTTAGACAGACTGCAACTAATGAAAAACTGTTTTTT. Its translation is CSSSLNLRQTATNEKLFF.

The genes are TRBV30 and TRBJ2-7; possibly TRBD1 for D (5 bases). CDR3 length: 15 amino acids. V lost 4 bases, J lost 6 bases, and 22 bases lay in between. Germline-derived CDR1 and CDR2 are GTSNPN and SVGIG (reference sequence). CDR3 DNA sequence: TGTGCCTGGAACTCGGTTGTGGGGTGGGGCGGCGAGCAGTACTTC. It encodes CAWNSVVGWGGEQYF.

This clone was detected only a few times. The chain links TRBV6-6 to TRBJ2-7; possible D gene TRBD2, 6 bases. Germline V lookup: CDR1 MNHNY, CDR2 SVGAGI (reference sequence). Trimming pared 10 bases from V and 7 bases from J, leaving 20 bases between. This CDR3 is built from 13 residues. CDR3: CATKTPGAGEQYF. In DNA form, the CDR3 reads TGTGCCACAAAGACCCCCGGGGCGGGAGAGCAGTACTTC.

The chain employs TRBV9 and TRBJ2-2; TRBD1 aligns across 12 bases. The trim removed 7 bases at V and 7 bases at J, leaving 8 bases unmatched. The CDR3 consists of 15 residues. Germline loops: CDR1 SGDLS, CDR2 YYNGEE. The CDR3 bases are TGTGCCAGCTCATTGGGACAGGGGGCTGGCGGGGAGCTGTTTTTT. Translation: CASSLGQGAGGELFF. Combining the CDR3 with reference TRBV9 and TRBJ2-2 gives the whole variable domain DSGVTQTPKHLITATGQRVTLRCSPRSGDLSVYWYQQSLDQGLQFLIQYYNGEERAKGNILERFSAQQFPDLHSELNLSSLELGDSALYFCASSLGQGAGGELFFGEGSRLTVL.

The chain is built from TRBV25-1 and TRBJ2-3, with TRBD2 matching over 13 bases. CDR1 MGHDK and CDR2 SYGVNS come from the germline V gene. CDR3 size: 14 residues. J was trimmed by 5 bases and V by 8 bases; bases with no gene match: 4. CDR3 in amino acids: CASGLAGAIDTQYF. Written as DNA, the CDR3 is TGTGCCAGCGGACTAGCGGGGGCTATAGATACGCAGTATTTT. Based on the CDR3 plus reference TRBV25-1 and TRBJ2-3, the full variable domain is EADIYQTPRYLVIGTGKKITLECSQTMGHDKMYWYQQDPGMELHLIHYSYGVNSTEKGDLSSESTVSRIRTEHFPLTLESARPSHTSQYLCASGLAGAIDTQYFGPGTRLTVL.

J is TRBJ1-4 and V is TRBV7-3, with 10 bases identical to TRBD1. This CDR3 region has 14 residues. Per germline, CDR1 SGHTA and CDR2 FQGTGA. The V gene end was trimmed by 8 bases and the J gene end by 7 bases; junction bases not matched to a gene: 7. The CDR3: CASQKGQGREKLFF. CDR3 coding DNA: TGTGCCAGCCAGAAGGGACAGGGGCGTGAAAAACTGTTTTTT. Filled out from reference TRBV7-3 and TRBJ1-4, the complete variable domain reads GAGVSQTPSNKVTEKGKYVELRCDPISGHTALYWYRQSLGQGPEFLIYFQGTGAADDSGLPNDRFFAVRPEGSVSTLKIQRTERGDSAVYLCASQKGQGREKLFFGSGTQLSVL.